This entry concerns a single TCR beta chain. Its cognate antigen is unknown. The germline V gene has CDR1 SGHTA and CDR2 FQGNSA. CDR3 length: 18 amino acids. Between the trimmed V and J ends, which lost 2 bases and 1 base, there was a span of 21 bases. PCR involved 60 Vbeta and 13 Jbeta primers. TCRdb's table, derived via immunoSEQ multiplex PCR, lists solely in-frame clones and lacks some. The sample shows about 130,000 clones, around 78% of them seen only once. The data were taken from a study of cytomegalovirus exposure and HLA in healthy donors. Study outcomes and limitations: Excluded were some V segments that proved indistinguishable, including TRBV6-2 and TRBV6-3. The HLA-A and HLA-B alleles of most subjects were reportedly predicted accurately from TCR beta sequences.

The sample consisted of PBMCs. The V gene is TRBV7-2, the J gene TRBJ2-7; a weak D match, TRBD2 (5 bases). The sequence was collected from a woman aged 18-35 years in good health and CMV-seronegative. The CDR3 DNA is TGTGCCAGCAGCTTACCGCCCTTTACTAGTCCCCGATCCTACGAGCAGTACTTC. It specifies CASSLPPFTSPRSYEQYF. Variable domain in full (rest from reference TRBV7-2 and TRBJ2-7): GAGVSQSPSNKVTEKGKDVELRCDPISGHTALYWYRQSLGQGLEFLIYFQGNSAPDKSGLPSDRFSAERTGGSVSTLTIQRTQQEDSAVYLCASSLPPFTSPRSYEQYFGPGTRLTVT.